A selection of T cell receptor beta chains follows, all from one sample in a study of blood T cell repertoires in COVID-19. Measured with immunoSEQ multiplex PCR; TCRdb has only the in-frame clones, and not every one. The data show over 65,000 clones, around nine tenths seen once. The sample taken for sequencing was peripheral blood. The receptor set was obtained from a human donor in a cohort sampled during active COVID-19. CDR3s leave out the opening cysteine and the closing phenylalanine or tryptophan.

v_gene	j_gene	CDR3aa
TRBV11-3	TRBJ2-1	ASRDPGLAGGTYNEQF
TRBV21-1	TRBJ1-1	ASSKGIPGLGTEAF
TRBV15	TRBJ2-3	ATSRGPTGDTDTQY
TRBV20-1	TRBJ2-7	SASRGYEQY
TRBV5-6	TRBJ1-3	ASSLAPGLSSGNTIY
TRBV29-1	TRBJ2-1	SVEDPRHNEQF
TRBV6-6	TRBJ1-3	ASTHDRVSEKY
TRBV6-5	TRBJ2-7	ASRVDETGTYEQY
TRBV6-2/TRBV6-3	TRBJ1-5	ASSIYNRGQPQH
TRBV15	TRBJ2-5	ATSRVGTGGETQY
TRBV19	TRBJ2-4	ASQSMLQGRAKNIQY
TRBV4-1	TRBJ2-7	ASSQRQGLNEQY